This entry lists 4 T cell receptor beta chains sequenced from one sample in a study of cytomegalovirus exposure and HLA in healthy donors (dated by TCRdb to the late 2010s). Libraries were built with the immunoSEQ multiplex PCR assay. For the multiplex PCR, a mixture combining 60 forward primers for TCR Vbeta segments and 13 reverse primers for TCR Jbeta segments was used. TCRdb mirrors the immuneACCESS table, restricted to in-frame sequences. Some clones are absent from its copies; in checked studies, under half trace to an unresolved V gene, and the reason for the others is unknown. The sample table holds about 120,000 clones, of which roughly 77% were seen once. The top ten clonotypes cover approximately 1.8% of the sample. Specimen: PBMCs. These receptors were obtained from a man aged 35-49 years in good health and CMV-seronegative.

The chain links TRBV18 to TRBJ2-7, with unresolved D. The germline CDR1 and CDR2 sequences are KGHSH and LQKENI. V shed 2 bases and J shed 4 bases, with 3 bases lying between them. The CDR3 spans 11 residues. The CDR3 loop reads CASSPEYEQYF. CDR3 sequence (DNA): TGTGCCAGCTCACCAGAGTACGAGCAGTACTTC.

V gene TRBV2 combines with J gene TRBJ1-5; D is unresolved. Germline V gene lookup returns CDR1 SNHLY and CDR2 FYNNEI. The CDR3 runs to 15 residues. V lost 3 bases, J lost 5 bases, and 14 bases lay in between. CDR3 nucleotides: TGTGCCAGCAGTGATGGGCTAAGGAGGTATCAGCCCCAGCATTTT. Translated: CASSDGLRRYQPQHF.

This clone appeared a single time. This chain connects TRBV19 to TRBJ2-2; weak D call: TRBD2 (5 bases). The CDR3 is 13 residues long. The V gene's germline CDR1 is LNHDA and CDR2 SQIVND (reference sequence). V was pared by 5 bases and J by 6 bases, with 10 bases between. The CDR3 here is CASSGSMAGELFF. As DNA, the CDR3 is TGTGCCAGTAGTGGGAGTATGGCCGGGGAGCTGTTTTTT.

This rearrangement joins TRBV4-3 to TRBJ2-3; 8 nucleotides agree with TRBD2. The V and J ends lost 3 bases and 3 bases, in that order; junction bases with no gene match: 11. Germline V gene lookup returns CDR1 LGHNA and CDR2 YSLEER. The CDR3 runs to 17 residues. The CDR3: CASSQGNGGARTDTQYF. The CDR3 DNA follows: TGCGCCAGCAGCCAGGGGAACGGGGGGGCCAGGACAGATACGCAGTATTTT.